These 25 T cell receptor beta chains were sequenced from one sample in a study of T cells in tumors after PD-1 blockade. The method was immunoSEQ multiplex PCR; TCRdb's version includes in-frame clones alone and lacks a portion of them. The table shows more than 45,000 clones, with roughly 84% occurring only once. The source was PBMCs, collected before anti-PD-1 therapy. These receptors were obtained from a human donor with advanced basal cell or squamous cell carcinoma (not recorded which).

Written as DNA, the CDR3 is TGTGCCAGCAGCGTAGAGGGGACAGGGGGCTTCGATGAGCAGTTCTTC. Translation gives CASSVEGTGGFDEQFF. This chain connects TRBV9 to TRBJ2-1; 12 bases are shared with TRBD1. V shed 0 bases, J shed 8 bases, and the junction held 6 bases outside the gene matches. Germline V gene data show CDR1 as SGDLS and CDR2 as YYNGEE. The CDR3 totals 16 residues.

The gene calls are TRBV29-1 and TRBJ2-7, with TRBD2 identical over 10 bases. The CDR3 extends over 14 amino acids. Germline trimming cut 0 bases from V and 4 bases from J; bases unmatched to any gene: 3. The germline CDR1 and CDR2 sequences are SQVTM and ANQGSEA. The CDR3 sequence: CSVEDPSGSYEQYF. The CDR3 DNA follows: TGCAGCGTTGAAGACCCTAGCGGGAGTTACGAGCAGTACTTC.

The rearrangement uses TRBV7-9 and TRBJ2-1, with 8 bases that match TRBD1. CDR3 length: 15 residues. Trimming cost V 4 bases and J 9 bases; bases outside gene matches: 11. Looked up from germline, CDR1 is SEHNR and CDR2 is FQNEAQ (reference sequence). The CDR3 protein is CASSSDRVGSGEQFF. CDR3 DNA sequence: TGTGCCAGCAGCTCGGACAGGGTTGGATCCGGTGAGCAGTTCTTC.

This clone was detected once. The genes are TRBV5-6 and TRBJ1-5; D is undetermined. CDR1 and CDR2 from the germline V gene are SGHDT and YYEEEE. The CDR3 consists of 16 residues. V gave up 2 bases and J gave up 3 bases, with 15 bases separating them. As DNA, the CDR3 is TGTGCCAGCAGCTTCGGTATCGGCCTAGACAATCAGCCCCAGCATTTT. Translation: CASSFGIGLDNQPQHF.

V and J are TRBV7-2 and TRBJ1-1; 8 bases fit TRBD1. In germline, CDR1 is SGHTA, CDR2 FQGNSA. Trimming took 2 bases from V and 4 from J; bases not matched to a gene: 3. The CDR3 loop spans 14 amino acids. In DNA form, the CDR3 reads TGTGCCAGCAGCTTACAGGGGGCGGCCACTGAAGCTTTCTTT. Translation: CASSLQGAATEAFF.

The chain has TRBV6-5 and TRBJ1-6; tentatively, D is TRBD1 (5 bases). The CDR3 has 14 amino acids. V was cut by 2 bases and J by 4 bases, with 6 bases left in between. The germline gives CDR1 MNHEY, CDR2 SVGAGI. CDR3 residues: CASSYQGYNSPLHF. CDR3 coding DNA: TGTGCCAGCAGTTACCAGGGTTATAATTCACCCCTCCACTTT.

This rearrangement joins TRBV2 to TRBJ2-7; 7 bases line up with TRBD2. Germline values: CDR1 SNHLY, CDR2 FYNNEI. V lost 0 bases to trimming and J lost 2 bases; unmatched junction nucleotides: 1. The CDR3 runs 14 residues. The CDR3 here is CASSEAGGTYEQYF. In DNA, the CDR3 is TGTGCCAGCAGTGAAGCGGGGGGGACCTACGAGCAGTACTTC.

This chain connects TRBV15 to TRBJ1-1, with D uncertain. Trimming removed 0 bases from V and 4 bases from J, with 12 bases in between. Germline values: CDR1 LNHNV, CDR2 YYDKDF (reference sequence). The CDR3 runs 15 residues. DNA of the CDR3: TGTGCCACCAGCAGAGATTCGGCGGGAAGCACTGAAGCTTTCTTT. Its protein product is CATSRDSAGSTEAFF.

The rearrangement uses TRBV7-8 and TRBJ2-5; D is ambiguous. This CDR3 comprises 14 residues. V was shortened by 4 bases and J by 4 bases, with 13 bases between the two germline ends. Germline V lookup: CDR1 SGHVS, CDR2 FQNEAQ. CDR3 region: CASSSGRERETQYF. For the CDR3, the DNA is TGTGCCAGCAGCTCCGGACGAGAACGAGAGACCCAGTACTTC. The full variable domain, rest sourced from reference TRBV7-8 and TRBJ2-5, is GAGVSQSPRYKVAKRGQDVALRCDPISGHVSLFWYQQALGQGPEFLTYFQNEAQLDKSGLPSDRFFAERPEGSVSTLKIQRTQQEDSAVYLCASSSGRERETQYFGPGTRLLVL.

The gene calls are TRBV19 and TRBJ2-3; 7 bases align to TRBD1. The J segment lost 1 base and the V segment lost 7 bases, leaving 8 bases of the junction unmatched. The CDR3 covers 15 residues. Per the germline V gene, CDR1 is LNHDA and CDR2 is SQIVND (reference sequence). The CDR3 DNA sequence: TGTGCCAGTAATCAGAGACAGGGAGGCACAGATACGCAGTATTTT. Protein: CASNQRQGGTDTQYF.

This clone was seen only a few times. The chain is built from TRBV7-2 and TRBJ1-2, with a weak D call TRBD1 (5 bases). V was pared by 1 base and J by 3 bases, with 9 bases between. The CDR3 runs 14 residues. CDR1 is SGHTA and CDR2 is FQGNSA in the germline V gene. The CDR3 loop reads CASSLVGRDYGYTF. The CDR3 DNA reads as TGTGCCAGCAGCTTAGTAGGCAGGGACTATGGCTACACCTTC.

Written as DNA, the CDR3 is TGTGCCAGTAGTACAAGGGGGTCAAGCAATCAGCCCCAGCATTTT. Protein sequence: CASSTRGSSNQPQHF. This chain links TRBV19 with TRBJ1-5; tentative D call: TRBD1 (6 bases). Per the germline V gene, CDR1 is LNHDA and CDR2 is SQIVND (reference sequence). Trimming removed 4 bases at V and 1 base at J, with 11 bases between. This CDR3 is 15 amino acids long.

The chain is built from TRBV28 and TRBJ1-2, with 7 bases aligning to TRBD1. V gave up 8 bases and J gave up 7 bases; unmatched junction bases: 10. Per the germline V gene, CDR1 is MDHEN and CDR2 is SYDVKM. This CDR3 contains 13 residues. In DNA form, the CDR3 reads TGTGCCAGCGGATCAGGGGGTAGGATTGGCTACACCTTC. This codes for CASGSGGRIGYTF.

This sequence joins TRBV27 and TRBJ1-1; a weak D match, TRBD1 (6 bases). Trimming pared 2 bases from V and 2 bases from J, leaving 15 bases between. The CDR3 runs 16 residues. Germline assignment: CDR1 MNHEY and CDR2 SMNVEV (reference sequence). CDR3 sequence (DNA): TGTGCCAGCAGTTTACGATCTACAGGGACTAACACTGAAGCTTTCTTT. Protein sequence: CASSLRSTGTNTEAFF.

With respect to this clone: The same CDR3 arises from other DNA sequences in this sample as well. This sequence joins TRBV5-1 and TRBJ2-7; D is uncertain. With 5 bases removed from V and 6 bases from J, the gap between germline ends came to 12 bases. This CDR3 is built from 12 residues. The germline V gene encodes CDR1 SGHRS and CDR2 YFSETQ. The CDR3 loop is CASSLTQSEQYF. Here the CDR3 DNA reads TGCGCCAGCAGTCTAACACAGAGCGAGCAGTACTTC.

This chain connects TRBV6-6 to TRBJ1-1; D is unclear. V was shortened by 3 bases and J by 3 bases, with 11 bases between the two germline ends. The germline gives CDR1 MNHNY, CDR2 SVGAGI (reference sequence). The CDR3 has 14 residues. CDR3 nucleotides: TGTGCCAGCAGTTATTGGACCTGGGACACTGAAGCTTTCTTT. Translating gives CASSYWTWDTEAFF.

Only a few counts were recorded for this clone. One junction end does not reproduce the germline sequence, and a read error may be involved. The genes are TRBV2 and TRBJ1-3; no clear D gene. The CDR3 extends over 17 amino acids. Germline V CDR1 and CDR2: SNHLY, FYNNEI. The CDR3 DNA follows: TGTGCCAGCAGGGAAGGTCAGGCGGGGATCTCTGGAAACACCATATATTTT. Its protein product is CASREGQAGISGNTIYF.

J is TRBJ2-7 and V is TRBV15; D is unclear. V was pared by 3 bases and J by 1 base, with 13 bases between. The CDR3 is 15 residues long. Germline assignment: CDR1 LNHNV and CDR2 YYDKDF (reference sequence). CDR3 DNA sequence: TGTGCCACCAGCAGGACCCTGGCAGGTTCCTACGAGCAGTACTTC. Residues: CATSRTLAGSYEQYF.

This clone came up a few times. This sequence joins TRBV6-6 and TRBJ1-5, with D possibly TRBD1 on 6 matching bases. From germline, CDR1 is MNHNY and CDR2 SVGAGI (reference sequence). This CDR3 has 15 amino acids. Trimming removed 7 bases from V and 0 bases from J, with 13 bases in between. CDR3 loop: CASIHRVNSNQPQHF. In nucleotides, the CDR3 is TGTGCCAGCATCCACAGGGTTAATAGCAATCAGCCCCAGCATTTT.

This clone was detected only a few times. The chain couples TRBV7-9 to TRBJ2-7; no definite D call. The germline V gene encodes CDR1 SEHNR and CDR2 FQNEAQ (reference sequence). V shed 1 base and J shed 2 bases, with 12 bases lying between them. The CDR3 consists of 15 residues. In DNA, the CDR3 is TGTGCCAGCAGCTTAGGCGAAGCTGGGGCCTACGAGCAGTACTTC. This sequence encodes CASSLGEAGAYEQYF.

J is TRBJ1-3 and V is TRBV24-1, with a possible D match to TRBD1 (6 bases). CDR1 is KGHDR, CDR2 SFDVKD, per germline. The length of the CDR3 is 13 residues. Trimming stripped 6 bases from V and 4 bases from J, with 9 bases between. Here the CDR3 reads CATSQGRGNTIYF. CDR3 coding DNA: TGTGCCACCAGTCAGGGGAGAGGAAACACCATATATTTT.

This clone was counted between two and nine times. CDR3 sequence (DNA): TGTGCCACCAGTGATGCCGGGACAGGGACATACGGGGACGAGCAGTACTTC. Translation gives CATSDAGTGTYGDEQYF. This chain connects TRBV24-1 to TRBJ2-7; TRBD1 aligns across 9 bases. This CDR3 is built from 17 residues. Losses at the gene ends were 3 bases for V and 5 bases for J; bases not matched to a gene: 13. Per the germline V gene, CDR1 is KGHDR and CDR2 is SFDVKD.

V usage is TRBV5-4 and J usage is TRBJ2-5, with TRBD2 identical over 13 bases. Germline V gene lookup returns CDR1 SGHNT and CDR2 YYREEE (reference sequence). V lost 3 bases to trimming and J lost 2 bases; unmatched junction nucleotides: 13. The CDR3 is made up of 19 amino acids. The CDR3 nucleotides are TGTGCCAGCAGCTACTCCGGGACTAGCGGGATTATGTCACAAGAGACCCAGTACTTC. Residues: CASSYSGTSGIMSQETQYF.

This clone was seen ten or more times. The chain recombines TRBV2 with TRBJ2-3, with 8 positions matching TRBD2. With 7 bases clipped from V and 4 bases from J, the junction kept 7 bases outside the gene matches. This CDR3 comprises 14 residues. Germline CDR1 reads SNHLY; CDR2 reads FYNNEI. CDR3 sequence: CASKIREGADTQYF. The CDR3 DNA reads as TGTGCCAGCAAGATCCGGGAGGGCGCAGATACGCAGTATTTT.

The genes are TRBV5-8 and TRBJ2-5; TRBD2 aligns across 8 bases. The ends lost 4 bases at V and 2 bases at J; junction bases unmatched: 4. Looked up from germline, CDR1 is SGHTS and CDR2 is YDEGEE. The CDR3 runs to 14 residues. For the CDR3, the DNA is TGTGCCAGCAGCCGGGAGGGGGGACAAGAGACCCAGTACTTC. Translating it yields CASSREGGQETQYF.